These T cell receptor beta chains were read from a single sample in a study of T cells after yellow fever vaccination. TCRdb reanalysed the 5' RACE reads using MiXCR and keeps one entry per CDR3 protein. The sample lists around 530,000 distinct CDR3 sequences, about a sixth seen once, with 17% in the top ten. Sequencing used PBMCs, obtained 5 days after the first yellow fever vaccination. Receptors were obtained from a young man who received the YFV17D yellow fever vaccine. Both conserved end residues are part of each CDR3. A D gene is named only where the DNA matches it firmly. Some rows mark clone size as missing; the rest say once, few, many or name a class of expanded clone.

v_call: TRBV29-1
d_call: NA
clone_size: NA
j_call: TRBJ1-1
cdr3_aa: CSVVLGAYEAFF
cdr3_nt: TGCAGCGTTGTTTTGGGAGCTTATGAAGCTTTCTTT

v_call: TRBV7-9
d_call: TRBD1
clone_size: NA
j_call: TRBJ2-5
cdr3_aa: CASSSEPGQVPLLAQYF
cdr3_nt: TGTGCCAGCAGCTCCGAGCCGGGACAGGTCCCGTTGTTGGCCCAGTACTTC

v_call: TRBV6-1
d_call: TRBD1
clone_size: NA
j_call: TRBJ2-7
cdr3_aa: CASSPRQGAREQYF
cdr3_nt: TGTGCCAGCAGCCCCAGGCAGGGGGCACGCGAGCAGTACTTC

v_call: TRBV6-1
d_call: TRBD2
clone_size: NA
j_call: TRBJ2-2
cdr3_aa: CASRSSGGAGELFF
cdr3_nt: TGTGCCAGCAGATCCAGCGGGGGGGCCGGGGAGCTGTTTTTT

v_call: TRBV9
d_call: TRBD1
clone_size: few
j_call: TRBJ1-1
cdr3_aa: CASSEQGADTEAFF
cdr3_nt: TGTGCCAGCAGCGAACAGGGGGCGGACACTGAAGCTTTCTTT

v_call: TRBV6-1
d_call: TRBD2
clone_size: NA
j_call: TRBJ2-2
cdr3_aa: CASSEIAGYTGELFF
cdr3_nt: TGTGCCAGCAGTGAGATAGCGGGATACACCGGGGAGCTGTTTTTT

v_call: TRBV4-3
d_call: TRBD2
clone_size: few
j_call: TRBJ2-2
cdr3_aa: CASSQARGGRTTGELFF
cdr3_nt: TGCGCCAGCAGCCAGGCGCGGGGGGGCAGGACGACCGGGGAGCTGTTTTTT

v_call: TRBV11-2
d_call: NA
clone_size: NA
j_call: TRBJ2-1
cdr3_aa: CASSFYDSSYNEQFF
cdr3_nt: TGTGCCAGCAGCTTCTACGATAGCTCCTACAATGAGCAGTTCTTC

v_call: TRBV6-5
d_call: NA
clone_size: NA
j_call: TRBJ2-3
cdr3_aa: CASSYSGLASTDTQYF
cdr3_nt: TGTGCCAGCAGTTACTCAGGCCTAGCGAGCACAGATACGCAGTATTTT

v_call: TRBV5-1
d_call: NA
clone_size: few
j_call: TRBJ2-3
cdr3_aa: CASSRRRPSSTDTQYF
cdr3_nt: TGCGCCAGCAGTAGACGAAGGCCCTCAAGCACAGATACGCAGTATTTT

v_call: TRBV27
d_call: NA
clone_size: many
j_call: TRBJ1-5
cdr3_aa: CASSLLPGAPEEHF
cdr3_nt: TGTGCCAGCAGTTTATTACCAGGGGCCCCGGAGGAGCATTTT

v_call: TRBV5-1
d_call: TRBD1
clone_size: many
j_call: TRBJ1-1
cdr3_aa: CASSRDSTDTEAFF
cdr3_nt: TGCGCCAGCAGCAGGGACAGTACGGACACTGAAGCTTTCTTT

v_call: TRBV19
d_call: NA
clone_size: NA
j_call: TRBJ1-1
cdr3_aa: CASSIQYKNTEAFF
cdr3_nt: TGTGCCAGTAGTATACAGTACAAGAACACTGAAGCTTTCTTT

v_call: TRBV10-3
d_call: TRBD2
clone_size: few
j_call: TRBJ2-1
cdr3_aa: CAISESPAGGINEQFF
cdr3_nt: TGTGCCATCAGTGAGTCGCCAGCGGGGGGAATTAATGAGCAGTTCTTC

v_call: TRBV12-3/TRBV12-4
d_call: NA
clone_size: NA
j_call: TRBJ2-5
cdr3_aa: CASSLTQGGAETQYF
cdr3_nt: TGTGCCAGCAGTTTAACCCAGGGGGGTGCAGAGACCCAGTACTTC

v_call: TRBV2
d_call: NA
clone_size: many
j_call: TRBJ1-1
cdr3_aa: CASRPTPTEAFF
cdr3_nt: TGTGCCAGCAGGCCAACCCCCACTGAAGCTTTCTTT

v_call: TRBV29-1
d_call: NA
clone_size: NA
j_call: TRBJ2-5
cdr3_aa: CSVEDFVTETQYF
cdr3_nt: TGCAGCGTTGAAGATTTCGTTACTGAGACCCAGTACTTC

v_call: TRBV7-8
d_call: NA
clone_size: NA
j_call: TRBJ1-1
cdr3_aa: CASSLEVRLNTEAFF
cdr3_nt: TGTGCCAGCAGCTTAGAGGTTCGGCTGAACACTGAAGCTTTCTTT

v_call: TRBV4-1
d_call: NA
clone_size: NA
j_call: TRBJ1-2
cdr3_aa: CASSPGRIGYGYTF
cdr3_nt: TGCGCCAGCAGCCCGGGAAGGATCGGCTATGGCTACACCTTC

v_call: TRBV7-9
d_call: TRBD2
clone_size: NA
j_call: TRBJ2-3
cdr3_aa: CASTPRGGRDTQYF
cdr3_nt: TGTGCCAGCACCCCTCGGGGGGGAAGAGATACGCAGTATTTT

v_call: TRBV10-1
d_call: NA
clone_size: few
j_call: TRBJ1-2
cdr3_aa: CASSDLRNGGYTF
cdr3_nt: TGCGCCAGCAGTGACCTAAGGAATGGGGGCTACACCTTC

v_call: TRBV4-1
d_call: NA
clone_size: NA
j_call: TRBJ2-6
cdr3_aa: CASSQDLNVLTF
cdr3_nt: TGCGCCAGCAGCCAAGATCTAAACGTCCTGACTTTC

v_call: TRBV10-3
d_call: NA
clone_size: NA
j_call: TRBJ2-1
cdr3_aa: CAILSSARREQFF
cdr3_nt: TGTGCCATCCTTTCTAGTGCTCGGCGGGAGCAGTTCTTC